A single sample is the source of the 10 T cell receptor beta chains below, sequenced in a study of PD-1 blockade in mismatch repair-deficient tumors listed by TCRdb under 2017. The library was built by means of the immunoSEQ multiplex PCR assay. The source is immuneACCESS, and TCRdb retained only in-frame sequences with V and J called. Part of the clones is not carried over; for the studies checked, unresolved V genes explain less than half of this, and the remainder is unexplained. Present in this sample are 40,000 to 65,000 clones, 65% to 85% of which were seen just once. Roughly 8.1% of the sample lies in the top ten. The sample consisted of peripheral blood, taken 20 weeks after starting pembrolizumab. The receptors here all came from an adult with mismatch repair-deficient cancer.

The chain couples TRBV18 to TRBJ1-1; a weak D match, TRBD1 (6 bases). Germline loops: CDR1 KGHSH, CDR2 LQKENI. The CDR3 loop spans 16 amino acids. The V gene lost 3 bases and the J gene lost 0 bases, with 14 bases spanning the gap. CDR3 amino acids: CASSPGQLILNTEAFF. CDR3 bases: TGTGCCAGCTCACCCGGACAGCTCATACTGAACACTGAAGCTTTCTTT. Looking up the rest from reference TRBV18 and TRBJ1-1 gives the full variable domain: NAGVMQNPRHLVRRRGQEARLRCSPMKGHSHVYWYRQLPEEGLKFMVYLQKENIIDESGMPKERFSAEFPKEGPSILRIQQVVRGDSAAYFCASSPGQLILNTEAFFGQGTRLTVV.

The chain employs TRBV2 and TRBJ2-1; 11 bases align to TRBD1. This CDR3 contains 13 residues. CDR1 is SNHLY and CDR2 is FYNNEI in the germline V gene. The V and J ends lost 8 bases and 3 bases, in that order; junction bases with no gene match: 0. CDR3 DNA: TGTGCCAGCGGGACAGGGGGCTACAATGAGCAGTTCTTC. Its protein product is CASGTGGYNEQFF.

With regard to this clone: This sample includes further DNA sequences coding for the same CDR3. V and J are TRBV27 and TRBJ1-1; 7 nucleotides agree with TRBD1. V lost 5 bases to trimming and J lost 5 bases; unmatched junction nucleotides: 5. Germline V lookup: CDR1 MNHEY, CDR2 SMNVEV (reference sequence). This CDR3 spans 13 amino acids. DNA of the CDR3: TGTGCCAGCAGTCTATACAGGGGTACTGAAGCTTTCTTT. Translated: CASSLYRGTEAFF.

This clone appeared once. The chain carries TRBV7-2 and TRBJ2-7; the match to TRBD2 covers 13 bases. V dropped 1 base and J dropped 7; count of bases not matched to a gene: 7. The germline V gene encodes CDR1 SGHTA and CDR2 FQGNSA. CDR3 length: 16 amino acids. DNA of the CDR3: TGTGCCAGCAGCTTAGAAGGGACTAGCGGGACGAGGGAGCAGTACTTC. Residues: CASSLEGTSGTREQYF.

The V gene is TRBV2, the J gene TRBJ2-1; 9 bases are a match to TRBD2. The germline V gene encodes CDR1 SNHLY and CDR2 FYNNEI. The CDR3 is made up of 15 amino acids. After removal of 4 bases from V and 5 bases from J, the junction contained 6 bases not matched to a gene. CDR3: CASSVRLAVNNEQFF. CDR3 coding DNA: TGTGCCAGCAGTGTGAGACTAGCGGTGAACAATGAGCAGTTCTTC.

The chain recombines TRBV5-6 with TRBJ2-7; D not certain. The V gene lost 0 bases and the J gene lost 0 bases, with 10 bases spanning the gap. The CDR3 contains 15 residues. Germline CDR1 and CDR2: SGHDT and YYEEEE. CDR3 residues: CASSLGRMSSYEQYF. The CDR3, as DNA: TGTGCCAGCAGCTTGGGGCGGATGAGCTCCTACGAGCAGTACTTC.

This clone was observed a single time. The chain is built from TRBV11-3 and TRBJ2-7; maybe TRBD1 (6 bases). Per the germline V gene, CDR1 is SGHNT and CDR2 is YENEEA. V lost 2 bases and J lost 6, with 14 bases in between. The CDR3 is 14 amino acids. The CDR3 sequence: CASSLSRGSAEQYF. For the CDR3, the DNA is TGTGCCAGCAGCTTAAGCAGGGGCAGTGCCGAGCAGTACTTC.

This clone was detected many times. This sequence joins TRBV27 and TRBJ2-7; 14 positions agree with TRBD2. The junction had 3 bases not matched to a gene; V was cut back by 5 bases and J by 0 bases. Germline V gives CDR1 MNHEY, CDR2 SMNVEV (reference sequence). The CDR3 sequence is 16 residues long. CDR3 coding DNA: TGTGCCAGCAGTCGGACTAGCGGGAGGTTCTCCTACGAGCAGTACTTC. Translated: CASSRTSGRFSYEQYF.

The rearrangement uses TRBV7-8 and TRBJ2-1, with 7 bases fitting TRBD2. V gave up 2 bases and J gave up 3 bases; unmatched junction bases: 4. Germline CDR1 and CDR2: SGHVS and FQNEAQ. The CDR3 has 15 amino acids. The chain's CDR3 is CASSLWGGDYNEQFF. The CDR3 DNA sequence: TGTGCCAGCAGCTTATGGGGGGGGGACTACAATGAGCAGTTCTTC.

The rearrangement uses TRBV27 and TRBJ2-2, with 8 bases matching TRBD2. This CDR3 is 20 amino acids long. V trimming: 7 bases; J trimming: 6 bases; junction bases outside the gene matches: 25. Germline assignment: CDR1 MNHEY and CDR2 SMNVEV (reference sequence). CDR3 in amino acids: CASTSYVAGGSRAGAGELFF. DNA for the CDR3: TGTGCCAGCACCTCCTATGTGGCGGGAGGAAGTCGGGCAGGCGCCGGGGAGCTGTTTTTT.